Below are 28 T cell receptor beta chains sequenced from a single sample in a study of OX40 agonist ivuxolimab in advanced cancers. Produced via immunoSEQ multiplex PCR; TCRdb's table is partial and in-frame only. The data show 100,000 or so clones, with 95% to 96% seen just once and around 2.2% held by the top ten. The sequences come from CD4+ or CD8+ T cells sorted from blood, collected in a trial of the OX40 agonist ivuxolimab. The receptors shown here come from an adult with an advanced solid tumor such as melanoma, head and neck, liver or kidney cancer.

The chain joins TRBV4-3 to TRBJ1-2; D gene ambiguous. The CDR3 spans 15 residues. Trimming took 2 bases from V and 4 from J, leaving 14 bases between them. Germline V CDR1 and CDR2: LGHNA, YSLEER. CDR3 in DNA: TGCGCCAGCAGCCAAAATGACAACTTAGTCTATGGCTACACCTTC. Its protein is CASSQNDNLVYGYTF.

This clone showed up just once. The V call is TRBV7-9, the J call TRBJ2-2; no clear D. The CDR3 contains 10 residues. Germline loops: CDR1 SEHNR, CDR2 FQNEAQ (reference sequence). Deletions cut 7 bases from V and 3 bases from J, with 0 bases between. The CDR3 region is CASNTGELFF. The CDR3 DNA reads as TGTGCCAGCAACACCGGGGAGCTGTTTTTT.

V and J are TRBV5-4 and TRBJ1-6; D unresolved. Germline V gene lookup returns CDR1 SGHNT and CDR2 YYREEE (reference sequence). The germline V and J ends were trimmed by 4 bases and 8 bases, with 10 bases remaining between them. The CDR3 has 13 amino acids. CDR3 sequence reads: CASSHPNDSPLHF. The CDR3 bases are TGTGCCAGCAGCCACCCCAATGATTCACCCCTCCACTTT.

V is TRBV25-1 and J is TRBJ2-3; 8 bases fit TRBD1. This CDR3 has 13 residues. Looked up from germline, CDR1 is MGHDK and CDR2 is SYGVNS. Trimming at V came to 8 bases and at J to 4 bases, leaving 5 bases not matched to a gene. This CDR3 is CASDRGNADTQYF. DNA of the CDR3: TGTGCCAGCGACAGGGGTAACGCAGATACGCAGTATTTT.

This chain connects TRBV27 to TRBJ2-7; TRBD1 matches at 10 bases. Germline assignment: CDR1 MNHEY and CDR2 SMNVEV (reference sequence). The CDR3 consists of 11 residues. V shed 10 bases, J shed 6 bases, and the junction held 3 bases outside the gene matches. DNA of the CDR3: TGTGCCACTGGGACAGGGGTCGAGCAGTACTTC. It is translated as CATGTGVEQYF.

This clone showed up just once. This CDR3 is CASFRDPQETQYF. The CDR3 nucleotides read TGTGCCAGCTTCAGGGACCCCCAAGAGACCCAGTACTTC. The rearrangement joins TRBV6-5 to TRBJ2-5; D may correspond to TRBD1 or TRBD2 (5 bases each). CDR1 MNHEY and CDR2 SVGAGI come from the germline V gene. The CDR3 length is 13 residues. The ends were cut back, 8 bases at V and 1 base at J, with 11 bases in the middle.

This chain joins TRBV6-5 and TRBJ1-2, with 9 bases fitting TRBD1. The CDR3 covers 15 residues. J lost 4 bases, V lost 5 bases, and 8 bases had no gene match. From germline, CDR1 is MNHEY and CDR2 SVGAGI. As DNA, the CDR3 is TGTGCCAGCAGTATCCAGACAGGGGGAGGCTATGGCTACACCTTC. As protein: CASSIQTGGGYGYTF.

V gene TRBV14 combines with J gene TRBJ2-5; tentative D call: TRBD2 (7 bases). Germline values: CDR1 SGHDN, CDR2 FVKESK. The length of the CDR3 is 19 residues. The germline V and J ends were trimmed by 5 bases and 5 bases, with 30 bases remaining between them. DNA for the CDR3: TGTGCCAGCAGCTCACAAGCTGGCGGGAGACGGGGAGGGGGGGAGACCCAGTACTTC. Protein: CASSSQAGGRRGGGETQYF.

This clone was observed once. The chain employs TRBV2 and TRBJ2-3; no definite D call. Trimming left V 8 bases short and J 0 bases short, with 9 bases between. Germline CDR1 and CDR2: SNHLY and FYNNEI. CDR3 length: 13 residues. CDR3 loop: CASGITSTDTQYF. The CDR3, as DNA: TGTGCCAGCGGAATCACTAGCACAGATACGCAGTATTTT. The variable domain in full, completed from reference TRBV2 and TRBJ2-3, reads EPEVTQTPSHQVTQMGQEVILRCVPISNHLYFYWYRQILGQKVEFLVSFYNNEISEKSEIFDDQFSVERPDGSNFTLKIRSTKLEDSAMYFCASGITSTDTQYFGPGTRLTVL.

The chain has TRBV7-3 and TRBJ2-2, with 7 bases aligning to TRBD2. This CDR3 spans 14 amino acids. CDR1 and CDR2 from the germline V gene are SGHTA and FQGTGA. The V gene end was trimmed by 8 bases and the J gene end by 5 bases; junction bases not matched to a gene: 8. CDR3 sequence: CASGGEMDTGELFF. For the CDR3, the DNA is TGTGCCAGCGGGGGGGAGATGGATACCGGGGAGCTGTTTTTT.

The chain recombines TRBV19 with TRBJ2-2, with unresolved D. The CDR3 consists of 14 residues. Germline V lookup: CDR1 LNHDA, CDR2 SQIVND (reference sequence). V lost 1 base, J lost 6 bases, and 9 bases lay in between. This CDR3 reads CASSIVGVPGELFF. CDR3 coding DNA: TGTGCCAGTAGTATAGTTGGGGTTCCCGGGGAGCTGTTTTTT.

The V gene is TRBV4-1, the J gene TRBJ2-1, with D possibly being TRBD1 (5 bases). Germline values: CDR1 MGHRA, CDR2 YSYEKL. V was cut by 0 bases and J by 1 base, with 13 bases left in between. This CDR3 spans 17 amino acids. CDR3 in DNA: TGCGCCAGCAGCCAAGAGGTCGACAGTCTTTCCTACAATGAGCAGTTCTTC. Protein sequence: CASSQEVDSLSYNEQFF.

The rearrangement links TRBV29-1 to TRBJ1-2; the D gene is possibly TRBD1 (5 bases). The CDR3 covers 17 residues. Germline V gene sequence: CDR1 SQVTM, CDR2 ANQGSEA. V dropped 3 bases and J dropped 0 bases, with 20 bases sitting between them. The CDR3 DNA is TGCAGCGTTGAGGCCGGGGCAGGGAGCTTTACTAACTATGGCTACACCTTC. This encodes CSVEAGAGSFTNYGYTF.

In DNA, the CDR3 is TGTGCCAGCAGTCTTAGCGGGAGAAGTACCGGGGAGCTGTTTTTT. As protein: CASSLSGRSTGELFF. V is TRBV7-3 and J is TRBJ2-2; 9 bases are shared with TRBD2. Trimming at V came to 6 bases and at J to 5 bases, leaving 7 bases not matched to a gene. Germline CDR1 is SGHTA and CDR2 is FQGTGA. The CDR3 is made up of 15 amino acids.

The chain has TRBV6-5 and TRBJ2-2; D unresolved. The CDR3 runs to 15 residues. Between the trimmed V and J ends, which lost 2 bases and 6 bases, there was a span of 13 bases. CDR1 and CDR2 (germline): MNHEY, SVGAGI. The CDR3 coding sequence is TGTGCCAGCAGTTACCAACCAAACCCTGCCGGGGAGCTGTTTTTT. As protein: CASSYQPNPAGELFF.

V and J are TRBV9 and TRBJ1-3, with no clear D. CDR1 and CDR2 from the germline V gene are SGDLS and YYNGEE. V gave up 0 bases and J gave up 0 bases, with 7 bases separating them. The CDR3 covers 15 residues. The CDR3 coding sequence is TGTGCCAGCAGCGTAGGGGCCTCCTCTGGAAACACCATATATTTT. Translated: CASSVGASSGNTIYF.

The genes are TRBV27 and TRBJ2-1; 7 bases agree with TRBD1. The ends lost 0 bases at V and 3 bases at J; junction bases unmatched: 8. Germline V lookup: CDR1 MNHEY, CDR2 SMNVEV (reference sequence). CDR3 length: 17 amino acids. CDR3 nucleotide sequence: TGTGCCAGCAGTTTATCCGGGACAGTGGGGTACTACAATGAGCAGTTCTTC. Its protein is CASSLSGTVGYYNEQFF.

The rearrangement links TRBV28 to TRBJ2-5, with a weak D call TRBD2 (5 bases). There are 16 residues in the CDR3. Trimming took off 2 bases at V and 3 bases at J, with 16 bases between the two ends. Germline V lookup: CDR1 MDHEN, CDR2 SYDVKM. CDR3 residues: CASSLGGADLKETQYF. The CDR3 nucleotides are TGTGCCAGCAGTTTAGGCGGAGCGGATTTGAAAGAGACCCAGTACTTC. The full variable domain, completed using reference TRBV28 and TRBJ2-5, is DVKVTQSSRYLVKRTGEKVFLECVQDMDHENMFWYRQDPGLGLRLIYFSYDVKMKEKGDIPEGYSVSREKKERFSLILESASTNQTSMYLCASSLGGADLKETQYFGPGTRLLVL.

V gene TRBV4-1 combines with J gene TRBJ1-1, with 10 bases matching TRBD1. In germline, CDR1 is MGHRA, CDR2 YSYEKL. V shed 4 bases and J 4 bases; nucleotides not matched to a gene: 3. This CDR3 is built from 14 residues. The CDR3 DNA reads TGCGCCAGCAGCCCTGGGACAGGGGTCACTGAAGCTTTCTTT. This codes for CASSPGTGVTEAFF.

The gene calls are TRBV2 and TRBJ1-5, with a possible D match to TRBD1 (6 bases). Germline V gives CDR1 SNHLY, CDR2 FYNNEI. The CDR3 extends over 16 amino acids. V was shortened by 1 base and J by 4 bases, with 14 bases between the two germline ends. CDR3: CASSEGQVLRNQPQHF. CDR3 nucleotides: TGTGCCAGCAGTGAAGGACAGGTTTTAAGGAATCAGCCCCAGCATTTT.

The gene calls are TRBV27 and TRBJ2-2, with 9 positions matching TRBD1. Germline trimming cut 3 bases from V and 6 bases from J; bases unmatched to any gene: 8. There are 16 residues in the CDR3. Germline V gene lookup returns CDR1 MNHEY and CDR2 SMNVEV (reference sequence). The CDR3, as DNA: TGTGCCAGCAGTTTCCCGACAGGGGGGTCCGCCGGGGAGCTGTTTTTT. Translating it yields CASSFPTGGSAGELFF.

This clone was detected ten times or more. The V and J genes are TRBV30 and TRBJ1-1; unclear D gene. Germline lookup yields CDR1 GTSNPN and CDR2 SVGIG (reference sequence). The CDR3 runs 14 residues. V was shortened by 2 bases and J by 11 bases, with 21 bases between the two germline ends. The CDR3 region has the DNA TGTGCCTGGAGTCTAACCCCTCGCAAGGATGGGGCTTTCTTT. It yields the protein CAWSLTPRKDGAFF. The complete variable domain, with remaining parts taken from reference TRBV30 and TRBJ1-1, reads SQTIHQWPATLVQPVGSPLSLECTVEGTSNPNLYWYRQAAGRGLQLLFYSVGIGQISSEVPQNLSASRPQDRQFILSSKKLLLSDSGFYLCAWSLTPRKDGAFFGQGTRLTVV.

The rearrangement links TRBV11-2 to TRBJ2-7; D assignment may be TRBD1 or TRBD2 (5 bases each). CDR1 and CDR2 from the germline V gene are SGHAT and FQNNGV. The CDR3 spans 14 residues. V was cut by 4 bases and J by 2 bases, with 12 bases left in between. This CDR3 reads CASSSGTLTYEQYF. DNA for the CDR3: TGTGCCAGCAGCTCCGGGACGCTAACCTACGAGCAGTACTTC.

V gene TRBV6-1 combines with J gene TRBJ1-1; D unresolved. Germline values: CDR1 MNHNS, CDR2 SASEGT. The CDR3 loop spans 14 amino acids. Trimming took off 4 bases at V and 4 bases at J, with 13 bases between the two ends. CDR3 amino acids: CASSASGSFTEAFF. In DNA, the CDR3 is TGTGCCAGCAGTGCCTCAGGAAGTTTCACTGAAGCTTTCTTT.

The CDR3 here is CSVGDSNTGELFF. The DNA of the CDR3 is TGCAGCGTCGGGGACAGCAACACCGGGGAGCTGTTTTTT. The chain joins TRBV29-1 to TRBJ2-2; 7 positions agree with TRBD1. J lost 2 bases, V lost 6 bases, and 3 bases had no gene match. Germline CDR1 SQVTM, CDR2 ANQGSEA. CDR3 length: 13 amino acids.

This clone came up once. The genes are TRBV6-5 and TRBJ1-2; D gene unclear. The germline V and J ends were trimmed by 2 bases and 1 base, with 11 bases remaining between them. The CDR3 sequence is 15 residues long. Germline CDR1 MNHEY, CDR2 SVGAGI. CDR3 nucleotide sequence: TGTGCCAGCAGTTACGGAGAAGAAGATAACTATGGCTACACCTTC. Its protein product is CASSYGEEDNYGYTF.

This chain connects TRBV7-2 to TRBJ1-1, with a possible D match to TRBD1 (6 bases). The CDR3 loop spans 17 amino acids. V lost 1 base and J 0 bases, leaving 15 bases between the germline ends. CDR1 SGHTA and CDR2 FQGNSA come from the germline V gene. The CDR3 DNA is TGTGCCAGCAGCTTAGACTTGTCGGACAGCGTGAACACTGAAGCTTTCTTT. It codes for CASSLDLSDSVNTEAFF.

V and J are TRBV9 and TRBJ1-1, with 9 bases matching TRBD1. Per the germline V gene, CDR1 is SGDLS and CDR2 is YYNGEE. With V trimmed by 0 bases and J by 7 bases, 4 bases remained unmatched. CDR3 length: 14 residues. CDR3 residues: CASSVAGTGFEAFF. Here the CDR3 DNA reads TGTGCCAGCAGCGTAGCTGGGACAGGGTTTGAAGCTTTCTTT.